The T cell receptor (beta chain) under discussion was sequenced for a study of beta chain features in type 1 diabetes. Study as a whole: Age, gender and cell yields were similar between patients and healthy donors.

About this clone itself: This specimen includes other DNA sequences encoding the same CDR3.

V dropped 0 bases and J dropped 3 bases, with 12 bases sitting between them. Germline V gene data show CDR1 as SGDLS and CDR2 as YYNGEE. The CDR3 totals 15 residues. cDNA synthesis used the whole RNA isolate, giving expressed TCRB sequences. Measured with immunoSEQ multiplex PCR; TCRdb has only the in-frame clones, and not every one. The sample lists about 180,000 clones, around 13% occurring once. Stem cell-like memory, regulatory, central memory and naive CD4+ cells were sorted via CD45RO/CCR7/CD25/CD127/CD95/CD27. This TCR came from a woman aged 18-29 years in good health. The V and J genes are TRBV9 and TRBJ2-5, with a weak D call TRBD1 (6 bases). The sequenced sample was central memory CD4+ T cells from blood. This CDR3 is CASSVAAGAKETQYF. The DNA for the CDR3 is TGTGCCAGCAGCGTAGCGGCAGGGGCTAAAGAGACCCAGTACTTC.